The 9 T cell receptor beta chains below were found in one sample sequenced in a study of neurological immune-mediated disorders. TCRdb reprocessed the 5' RACE reads with MiXCR, giving one entry per CDR3 protein. The sample yields around 69,000 distinct CDR3 sequences, around 3% seen once. The specimen sequenced was PBMCs. The receptors were sampled from a man in his forties with multiple sclerosis.

Worth noting for this clonotype: At one end the junction does not follow the germline gene, possibly because of a read error. The chain carries TRBV20-1 and TRBJ1-5, with 7 bases that match TRBD1. Germline values: CDR1 DFQATT, CDR2 SNEGSKA (reference sequence). CDR3 length equals 13 residues. CDR3 amino acids: CSALGTDNKTQNF. The CDR3 nucleotides read TGCAGTGCCCTCGGGACAGACAATAAGACCCAGAATTTT.

This clonotype was recorded at least ten times. This chain joins TRBV7-8 and TRBJ2-7, with D tentatively TRBD2 (5 bases). Germline V lookup: CDR1 SGHVS, CDR2 FQNEAQ. Trimming left V 0 bases short and J 7 bases short, with 10 bases between. The CDR3 is 13 amino acids. The CDR3 coding sequence is TGTGCCAGCAGCTTAGCTCCGGGGTGGGAGCAGTACTTC. Translation gives CASSLAPGWEQYF. Looking up the rest from reference TRBV7-8 and TRBJ2-7 gives the full variable domain: GAGVSQSPRYKVAKRGQDVALRCDPISGHVSLFWYQQALGQGPEFLTYFQNEAQLDKSGLPSDRFFAERPEGSVSTLKIQRTQQEDSAVYLCASSLAPGWEQYFGPGTRLTVT.

This clonotype was counted many times. V gene TRBV6-6 combines with J gene TRBJ2-6; D not resolved. Trimming took off 2 bases at V and 0 bases at J, with 8 bases between the two ends. Germline CDR1 MNHNY, CDR2 SVGAGI (reference sequence). The CDR3 is made up of 16 amino acids. CDR3 coding DNA: TGTGCCAGCAGTTACGGTCCCAGCTCTGGGGCCAACGTCCTGACTTTC. This encodes CASSYGPSSGANVLTF.

This clonotype was seen at least ten times. The rearrangement joins TRBV5-1 to TRBJ1-4; TRBD1 aligns across 8 bases. This CDR3 has 14 amino acids. Germline-derived CDR1 and CDR2 are SGHRS and YFSETQ. V was clipped by 4 bases and J by 8 bases; unmatched bases: 7. The CDR3 sequence is CASSPQGAWEKLFF. In nucleotides, the CDR3 is TGCGCCAGCAGCCCGCAGGGGGCCTGGGAAAAACTGTTTTTT.

This chain joins TRBV7-9 and TRBJ1-5; D uncertain. This CDR3 region has 12 residues. Germline V gene lookup returns CDR1 SEHNR and CDR2 FQNEAQ (reference sequence). The V end lost 4 bases, the J end lost 12 bases, and 13 bases lay between the germline ends. CDR3 coding DNA: TGTGCCAGCAGCTCCGGAGTCAGGCACCAGCATTTT. Protein sequence: CASSSGVRHQHF.

This clonotype has a handful of counts. The V gene is TRBV10-2, the J gene TRBJ1-5; no firm D call. The germline CDR1 and CDR2 sequences are WSHSY and SAAADI. Trimming took off 8 bases at V and 5 bases at J, with 13 bases between the two ends. This CDR3 has 13 amino acids. The CDR3 bases are TGCGCCAGCGGAGCGGCGCCTTATCAGCCCCAGCATTTT. Translated: CASGAAPYQPQHF.

The J gene is TRBJ1-2, the V gene TRBV18; D gene unclear. This CDR3 has 16 amino acids. Between the trimmed V and J ends, which lost 0 bases and 0 bases, there was a span of 11 bases. CDR1 is KGHSH and CDR2 is LQKENI in the germline V gene. Written as DNA, the CDR3 is TGTGCCAGCTCACCACCACCACCCCAAGCTAACTATGGCTACACCTTC. Translated, it gives CASSPPPPQANYGYTF.

By share, this clonotype counts as medium-sized. The rearrangement links TRBV29-1 to TRBJ2-2, with D unclear. The V gene lost 5 bases and the J gene lost 2 bases, with 6 bases spanning the gap. Germline CDR1 is SQVTM and CDR2 is ANQGSEA. The CDR3 consists of 12 residues. The CDR3 is CSVRGNTGELFF. In DNA, the CDR3 is TGCAGCGTTCGAGGTAACACCGGGGAGCTGTTTTTT.

This clonotype was seen many times. J is TRBJ2-5 and V is TRBV5-1; no definite D call. CDR1 and CDR2 from the germline V gene are SGHRS and YFSETQ. The CDR3 runs 14 residues. V was shortened by 0 bases and J by 7 bases, with 13 bases between the two germline ends. This chain's CDR3 is CASSLAPDGGTQYF. Here the CDR3 DNA reads TGCGCCAGCAGCTTGGCCCCGGACGGTGGGACCCAGTACTTC.